What follows describes a single T cell receptor (beta chain). The antigen remains undetermined. The sample is drawn from a study of shared clonotypes between healthy human individuals. About the research overall: There were three CD4 naive, three CD4 memory, two CD8 naive and one CD8 memory plates per donor.

Study results and caveats: At large depth, rarefaction still showed sorted-subset sequencing to be incomplete. Across subsets, estimated richness was generally greater for naive than for memory populations.

This CDR3 comprises 15 residues. J lost 3 bases, V lost 4 bases, and 6 bases had no gene match. Germline assignment: CDR1 GTSNPN and CDR2 SVGIG (reference sequence). The assay was immunoSEQ multiplex PCR, and TCRdb's table has in-frame clones only and misses some. This sample has roughly 700,000 clones, with less than 85% found just once. The chain carries TRBV30 and TRBJ1-5; 10 bases align to TRBD1. The sequence derives from a woman under 40 in good health. What was sequenced was memory CD4+ T cells sorted from blood. Subset specified: CD45RA-negative fraction. CDR3 nucleotide sequence: TGTGCCTGGACTCGACAGGGGGCGGACAATCAGCCCCAGCATTTT. It encodes CAWTRQGADNQPQHF.